The clone carrying this TCR beta chain was seen a single time. This sample is drawn from a study of blood T cell repertoires in COVID-19. In germline, CDR1 is SGHNT, CDR2 YYREEE (reference sequence). The CDR3 contains 16 residues. Trimming removed 4 bases at V and 3 bases at J, with 17 bases between. TCRdb's table, derived via immunoSEQ multiplex PCR, lists solely in-frame clones and lacks some. The table records under 300,000 clones, just under 85% of them present only once. The TCR sequence derives from a woman aged 55-69 years with active or convalescent COVID-19. This chain joins TRBV5-4 and TRBJ2-1; no definite D call. Material: peripheral blood. The CDR3 DNA is TGTGCCAGCAGCGAAGACGGGTCCCCCCTCTACAATGAGCAGTTCTTC. Its translation is CASSEDGSPLYNEQFF.